This TCR beta chain derives from a study of identical twins. Notes on the study in general: There is a chance that invariant MAIT and iNKT cells partially muddied zero-insertion analyses. Cross-sectional statistical analysis, not tracking of the same donors, underpinned the conclusions.

In regard to this clonotype: The antigen remains unidentified.

V was cut by 8 bases and J by 5 bases, with 30 bases left in between. The CDR3 has 17 residues. Germline loops: CDR1 SQVTM, CDR2 ANQGSEA. One entry per CDR3 protein, called by TCRdb with MiXCR from the 5' RACE reads. Of about 790,000 distinct CDR3 sequences listed, roughly 18% are singletons. A further study also used this sample, focusing on T cells expressing NK-cell markers.

The specimen was PBMCs. The sequence came from a woman between 18 and 29 years old in good health. The chain combines TRBV29-1 with TRBJ2-5; D possibly uses TRBD1 or TRBD2 (5 bases each). The CDR3 loop is CSSRVALTAALGETQYF. The CDR3 bases are TGCAGCTCCCGTGTCGCACTGACAGCGGCTTTGGGGGAGACCCAGTACTTC.